This T cell receptor beta chain originates from a study of blood T cell repertoires in COVID-19. The study counted Cohort 3 donors as recovered given two negative PCRs, clearance, or symptom resolution. Per the study methods: Reference gene primers were amplified, and this amplification served to estimate nucleated cell counts. Assay used: immunoSEQ multiplex PCR; TCRdb lists only in-frame clones, some missing. The V and J calls and clone size come from that table; D and trimming were worked out from the DNA. The repertoire holds 320,000 or so clones, with about nine tenths as singletons. CDR3 size: 14 residues. The V gene's germline CDR1 is SGHRS and CDR2 YFSETQ. V dropped 4 bases and J dropped 1 base, with 11 bases sitting between them. This clone has just one count.

Sample: PBMCs or T cells enriched from blood (not recorded which). This chain connects TRBV5-1 to TRBJ2-5; tentatively, D is TRBD1 (6 bases). This sequence originates from a man between 60 and 70 years old who had recovered from COVID-19. In nucleotides, the CDR3 is TGCGCCAGCAGCGCAGGACAGTCCCAAGAGACCCAGTACTTC. Protein product: CASSAGQSQETQYF.